These 18 T cell receptor beta chains were all obtained from the same sample, sequenced in a study of response to subunit inactivated influenza vaccine. TCRdb redid the calling of the RT-PCR reads with MiXCR, one entry per CDR3 protein. This sample has fewer than 350,000 distinct CDR3 sequences; 21% occur once, and the top ten carry 10%. Source: PBMCs from blood, taken less than 22 months after vaccination. Receptors originate from a man between 50 and 75 years old who received an inactivated influenza vaccine.

This clonotype was observed a few times. This chain joins TRBV27 and TRBJ1-2, with D unresolved. The CDR3 consists of 14 residues. CDR1 and CDR2 (germline): MNHEY, SMNVEV (reference sequence). Trimming left V 4 bases short and J 8 bases short, with 17 bases between. CDR3 loop: CASSSRAGPKGYTF. The CDR3 DNA reads TGTGCCAGCAGTTCCCGCGCAGGACCGAAGGGCTACACCTTC.

This clonotype came up a few times. The chain uses TRBV20-1 and TRBJ2-7, with 9 bases matching TRBD1. The junction had 11 bases not matched to a gene; V was cut back by 6 bases and J by 2 bases. The CDR3 loop spans 15 amino acids. CDR1 DFQATT and CDR2 SNEGSKA come from the germline V gene (reference sequence). The CDR3 loop is CSARALTGGAYEQYF. The CDR3 DNA sequence: TGCAGTGCGCGGGCCTTGACAGGGGGGGCCTACGAGCAGTACTTC.

V gene TRBV7-2 combines with J gene TRBJ1-3, with no clear D. V was pared by 3 bases and J by 0 bases, with 9 bases between. This CDR3 region has 15 residues. The germline gives CDR1 SGHTA, CDR2 FQGNSA. Here the CDR3 reads CASSFSRYSGNTIYF. The CDR3 DNA reads as TGTGCCAGCAGCTTTTCTCGGTACTCTGGAAACACCATATATTTT.

This clonotype was counted only a few times. The V and J genes are TRBV11-2 and TRBJ2-3; D remains unclear. V was clipped by 0 bases and J by 0 bases, with 13 bases between them. CDR1 and CDR2 (germline): SGHAT, FQNNGV. The CDR3 is made up of 17 amino acids. The DNA of the CDR3 is TGTGCCAGCAGCTTAGACCCCAATTTTCCTAGCACAGATACGCAGTATTTT. Protein product: CASSLDPNFPSTDTQYF.

This chain links TRBV3-1 with TRBJ1-1; no firm D call. The CDR3 runs 12 residues. Between the trimmed V and J ends, which lost 1 base and 10 bases, there was a span of 10 bases. Germline CDR1 LGHDT, CDR2 YNNKEL (reference sequence). This CDR3 is CASSQGETSAFF. As DNA, the CDR3 is TGTGCCAGCAGCCAAGGAGAGACATCAGCTTTCTTT.

V and J are TRBV27 and TRBJ2-1; TRBD2 might be the D (5 bases). V lost 5 bases and J lost 2, with 16 bases in between. Per the germline V gene, CDR1 is MNHEY and CDR2 is SMNVEV (reference sequence). The CDR3 has 16 amino acids. In nucleotides, the CDR3 is TGTGCCAGCAGTCCCTTGGGCCTGCGGGCCTACAATGAGCAGTTCTTC. It translates to CASSPLGLRAYNEQFF.

This clonotype occurred a few times. This chain joins TRBV20-1 and TRBJ2-1; TRBD2 aligns across 11 bases. The CDR3 contains 16 residues. Germline CDR1 reads DFQATT; CDR2 reads SNEGSKA (reference sequence). V lost 3 bases to trimming and J lost 0 bases; unmatched junction nucleotides: 4. CDR3 sequence: CSASSGLAGSYNEQFF. DNA of the CDR3: TGCAGTGCTAGCAGCGGACTAGCGGGCTCCTACAATGAGCAGTTCTTC.

In this sample, this clonotype turned up once. The rearrangement links TRBV7-9 to TRBJ1-1; D unclear. Looked up from germline, CDR1 is SEHNR and CDR2 is FQNEAQ (reference sequence). V was shortened by 5 bases and J by 5 bases, with 18 bases between the two germline ends. This CDR3 contains 15 residues. The CDR3 DNA sequence: TGTGCCAGCAGCCCTCCCCCGGAGGGTTGGACTGAAGCTTTCTTT. As protein: CASSPPPEGWTEAFF.

This clonotype was seen more than once but under ten times. The gene calls are TRBV5-5 and TRBJ2-3; 7 nucleotides match TRBD1. Unmatched junction bases numbered 2, after V lost 1 base and J lost 0 bases. The CDR3 spans 15 residues. CDR1 and CDR2 (germline): SGHKS, YYEKEE (reference sequence). The CDR3 DNA sequence: TGTGCCAGCAGCTTGTCGACAGGGAGCACAGATACGCAGTATTTT. It is translated as CASSLSTGSTDTQYF.

The genes are TRBV10-3 and TRBJ2-7, with TRBD1 matching 7 bases. In germline, CDR1 is ENHRY, CDR2 SYGVKD. J gave up 3 bases and V 10 bases, and 9 bases lay outside the gene matches. This CDR3 is 13 amino acids long. The CDR3 here is CATDPGQNYEQYF. The CDR3 DNA follows: TGTGCCACCGACCCGGGACAGAACTACGAGCAGTACTTC.

The CDR3 sequence is CASSFDRGKAFF. The CDR3, as DNA: TGCGCCAGCAGCTTTGACAGGGGCAAAGCTTTCTTT. The chain joins TRBV5-1 to TRBJ1-1, with 8 bases lining up with TRBD1. The CDR3 spans 12 residues. Germline V CDR1 and CDR2: SGHRS, YFSETQ. V shed 2 bases and J 9 bases; nucleotides not matched to a gene: 3.

The chain combines TRBV6-2 or TRBV6-3 with TRBJ2-7; possibly TRBD2 for D (5 bases). Germline CDR1 reads MNHEY; CDR2 reads SVGEGT. V lost 2 bases and J lost 6, with 14 bases in between. The CDR3 contains 14 residues. Here the CDR3 DNA reads TGTGCCAGCAGTTACCGGGCGGACTTGGTCGAGCAGTACTTC. Amino acid sequence: CASSYRADLVEQYF.

The V call is TRBV6-1, the J call TRBJ1-2; TRBD1 is a possible D gene (5 bases). The CDR3 extends over 14 amino acids. Trimming took 7 bases from V and 7 from J, leaving 19 bases between them. The germline V gene encodes CDR1 MNHNS and CDR2 SASEGT. CDR3 loop: CASMSWGAEGGYTF. The CDR3 DNA reads as TGTGCCAGCATGAGCTGGGGCGCCGAAGGTGGCTACACCTTC.

The V gene is TRBV20-1, the J gene TRBJ1-6, with 7 bases aligning to TRBD1. Germline CDR1 DFQATT, CDR2 SNEGSKA (reference sequence). The CDR3 contains 17 residues. V shed 2 bases, J shed 2 bases, and the junction held 9 bases outside the gene matches. The CDR3 DNA is TGCAGTGCTAGATTCCAGGGGGAGATTCCCTATAATTCACCCCTCCACTTT. Encoded protein: CSARFQGEIPYNSPLHF.

This clonotype was observed a few times. The rearrangement uses TRBV7-2 and TRBJ1-5; 7 bases fit TRBD1. CDR1 SGHTA and CDR2 FQGNSA come from the germline V gene. J lost 4 bases, V lost 2 bases, and 5 bases had no gene match. This CDR3 region has 15 residues. The CDR3 spells CASSLLGQLNQPQHF. DNA of the CDR3: TGTGCCAGCAGCTTACTGGGACAGCTAAATCAGCCCCAGCATTTT.

In this sample, this clonotype turned up a few times. The chain carries TRBV27 and TRBJ2-1; the D gene could be TRBD1 or TRBD2 (5 bases each). Germline loops: CDR1 MNHEY, CDR2 SMNVEV (reference sequence). The germline V and J ends were trimmed by 3 bases and 7 bases, with 13 bases remaining between them. The CDR3 loop spans 14 amino acids. The CDR3 region is CASSLGTYGNEQFF. The CDR3 DNA follows: TGTGCCAGCAGTTTGGGGACGTATGGGAATGAGCAGTTCTTC.

The chain employs TRBV5-6 and TRBJ1-3; D gene uncertain. V was cut by 3 bases and J by 1 base, with 17 bases left in between. Germline V CDR1 and CDR2: SGHDT, YYEEEE. The CDR3 contains 17 residues. The CDR3 region has the DNA TGTGCCAGCAGCTCCAACCTGGGGAGGCCATCTGGAAACACCATATATTTT. Translated, it gives CASSSNLGRPSGNTIYF. Filled out from reference TRBV5-6 and TRBJ1-3, the complete variable domain reads DAGVTQSPTHLIKTRGQQVTLRCSPKSGHDTVSWYQQALGQGPQFIFQYYEEEERQRGNFPDRFSGHQFPNYSSELNVNALLLGDSALYLCASSSNLGRPSGNTIYFGEGSWLTVV.

The chain recombines TRBV15 with TRBJ2-5; tentatively, D is TRBD1 (6 bases). Germline CDR1 reads LNHNV; CDR2 reads YYDKDF (reference sequence). Deletions cut 6 bases from V and 4 bases from J, with 12 bases between. The CDR3 contains 13 residues. In DNA, the CDR3 is TGTGCCACCAGTCCCACCAGGGGAGAGACCCAGTACTTC. It is translated as CATSPTRGETQYF.